This paragraph covers one T cell receptor (beta chain) sequence. Its antigen is as yet unknown. V trimming: 2 bases; J trimming: 0 bases; junction bases outside the gene matches: 3. The CDR3 is made up of 14 amino acids. Germline loops: CDR1 GTSNPN, CDR2 SVGIG (reference sequence). The sample originates from a study of CD8 T cells in Susac syndrome. The study, taken as a whole, reports: It was acknowledged by the study that relatively few individuals were included in its TCR sequencing and HLA analysis.

The RNA, about 0.5 to 1 ug, was put through reverse transcription using random hexamers. Amplification of TCR beta CDR3 spanned 54 Vbeta and 13 Jbeta via immunoSEQ multiplex PCR. Each CDR3 protein is one row after TCRdb ran MiXCR on the immunoSEQ multiplex PCR reads. Of 55,000 to 70,000 distinct CDR3 sequences detected, around 93% appear once; the ten largest clones hold around 0.25%. From blood CD8+ and CD4+ T cells, TCR beta sequences were generated. The rearrangement uses TRBV30 and TRBJ2-7; 8 bases align to TRBD1. This TCR was recovered from a human donor in good health. The source material was CD8+ T cells from PBMCs. The CDR3 nucleotides are TGTGCCTGGAGTTCCGGGACAGGCTCCTACGAGCAGTACTTC. Amino acids: CAWSSGTGSYEQYF.